The source of this T cell receptor beta chain is a study of cytomegalovirus exposure and HLA in healthy donors. V lost 0 bases, J lost 4 bases, and 9 bases lay in between. The germline V gene has CDR1 MNHNS and CDR2 SASEGT. This CDR3 comprises 14 residues. Profiled with immunoSEQ multiplex PCR; TCRdb holds only in-frame clones, not every one. The data contain some 79,000 clones, around 94% of them seen just once; the ten biggest clones take up roughly 3.2%. The TCR sequence derives from a woman between 18 and 30 years old in good health and CMV-seropositive. What was sequenced was PBMCs. This rearrangement joins TRBV6-1 to TRBJ1-2; perhaps TRBD1 as D (6 bases). For the CDR3, the DNA is TGTGCCAGCAGTGAAGCGCAGGGGAGCTATGGCTACACCTTC. Translation: CASSEAQGSYGYTF.